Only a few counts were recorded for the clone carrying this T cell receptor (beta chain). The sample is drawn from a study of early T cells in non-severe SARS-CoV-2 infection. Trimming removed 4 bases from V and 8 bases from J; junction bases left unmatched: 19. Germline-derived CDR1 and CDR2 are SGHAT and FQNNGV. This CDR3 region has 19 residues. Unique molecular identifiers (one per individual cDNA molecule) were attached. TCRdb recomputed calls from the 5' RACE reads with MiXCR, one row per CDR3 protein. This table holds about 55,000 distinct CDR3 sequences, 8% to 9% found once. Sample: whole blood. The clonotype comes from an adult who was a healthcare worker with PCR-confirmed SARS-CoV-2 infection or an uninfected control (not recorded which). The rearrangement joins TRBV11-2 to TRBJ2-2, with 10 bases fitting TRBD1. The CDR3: CASSSSGTGAPPTVGELFF. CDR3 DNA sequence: TGTGCCAGCAGCTCGTCCGGGACAGGGGCTCCGCCGACCGTGGGGGAGCTGTTTTTT.